The 21 T cell receptor beta chains reported below all come from one sample, sequenced in a study of blood T cell repertoires in COVID-19 (dated by TCRdb to the early 2020s). The library relied on the immunoSEQ multiplex PCR assay. TCRdb took this table from immuneACCESS and kept in-frame rearrangements with V and J called. Such tables lack part of the clones; where checked against another copy, unresolved V genes explain under half of the gap, and the rest is unexplained. Counted in this sample were around 360,000 clones; approximately 89% of them appeared once. The top ten clones comprise approximately 1.9% of the sample. Sequenced: PBMCs or T cells enriched from blood (not recorded which). The receptor source for this set is a man between 35 and 55 years old in a cohort exposed to, infected with or recovered from COVID-19 (not recorded which).

The rearrangement joins TRBV5-1 to TRBJ2-2, with TRBD2 as a possible D gene (6 bases). Germline V CDR1 and CDR2: SGHRS, YFSETQ. This CDR3 comprises 16 residues. Trimming pared 4 bases from V and 4 bases from J, leaving 17 bases between. The CDR3, as DNA: TGCGCCAGCAGCCCGCCTGGACTACCAACCACCGGGGAGCTGTTTTTT. Its translation: CASSPPGLPTTGELFF.

The rearrangement uses TRBV5-1 and TRBJ2-1, with D possibly matching TRBD2 (5 bases). V was cut by 2 bases and J by 8 bases, with 17 bases left in between. Germline V CDR1 and CDR2: SGHRS, YFSETQ. The CDR3 is made up of 15 amino acids. The CDR3: CASSLLGGNSDEQFF. The CDR3 DNA reads TGCGCCAGCAGCTTACTAGGAGGTAATTCTGATGAGCAGTTCTTC. The entire variable domain, with the rest obtained from reference TRBV5-1 and TRBJ2-1, is as follows: KAGVTQTPRYLIKTRGQQVTLSCSPISGHRSVSWYQQTPGQGLQFLFEYFSETQRNKGNFPGRFSGRQFSNSRSEMNVSTLELGDSALYLCASSLLGGNSDEQFFGPGTRLTVL.

The rearrangement uses TRBV6-5 and TRBJ1-6; 8 nucleotides line up with TRBD1. Trimming at V came to 5 bases and at J to 6 bases, leaving 3 bases not matched to a gene. The CDR3 runs 14 residues. CDR1 is MNHEY and CDR2 is SVGAGI in the germline V gene. The CDR3 sequence: CASSRTGINSPLHF. CDR3 DNA: TGTGCCAGCAGTAGGACAGGGATTAATTCACCCCTCCACTTT.

This clone was seen only a few times. The chain is built from TRBV29-1 and TRBJ1-2; maybe TRBD1 (6 bases). The CDR3 sequence is 13 residues long. V was trimmed by 6 bases and J by 4 bases, leaving 15 bases between them. Per germline, CDR1 SQVTM and CDR2 ANQGSEA. CDR3: CSVGGGEGYGYTF. The CDR3 DNA reads as TGCAGCGTGGGGGGCGGGGAGGGCTATGGCTACACCTTC.

This sequence joins TRBV5-1 and TRBJ2-1, with 7 positions matching TRBD2. V trimming: 2 bases; J trimming: 5 bases; junction bases outside the gene matches: 16. The V gene's germline CDR1 is SGHRS and CDR2 YFSETQ. The CDR3 sequence is 18 residues long. The CDR3 is CASSFGGLAERVNNEQFF. CDR3 sequence (DNA): TGCGCCAGCAGCTTCGGGGGTCTAGCGGAGCGGGTTAACAATGAGCAGTTCTTC.

This clone has a single count. The rearrangement links TRBV10-3 to TRBJ1-1; TRBD1 matches at 9 bases. With V trimmed by 6 bases and J by 6 bases, 5 bases remained unmatched. CDR3 length: 13 amino acids. Germline assignment: CDR1 ENHRY and CDR2 SYGVKD. The CDR3 bases are TGTGCCATCAGACAGGGGGCGAGCTCTGAAGCTTTCTTT. Its protein is CAIRQGASSEAFF.

V usage is TRBV4-1 and J usage is TRBJ1-1; D might be TRBD1 (5 bases). This CDR3 spans 15 amino acids. Trimming took 7 bases from V and 2 from J, leaving 17 bases between them. Germline CDR1 MGHRA, CDR2 YSYEKL. The DNA of the CDR3 is TGCGCCAGCAACCGAGGAGGGGCAACTAACACTGAAGCTTTCTTT. Its protein is CASNRGGATNTEAFF.

This chain joins TRBV5-1 and TRBJ2-7, with 7 bases fitting TRBD1. Germline V gene sequence: CDR1 SGHRS, CDR2 YFSETQ. CDR3 length: 14 amino acids. V shed 3 bases, J shed 0 bases, and the junction held 3 bases outside the gene matches. The CDR3 protein is CASSSTGPSYEQYF. The CDR3 nucleotides are TGCGCCAGCAGCTCGACAGGGCCCTCCTACGAGCAGTACTTC. Complete variable domain (other parts from reference TRBV5-1 and TRBJ2-7): KAGVTQTPRYLIKTRGQQVTLSCSPISGHRSVSWYQQTPGQGLQFLFEYFSETQRNKGNFPGRFSGRQFSNSRSEMNVSTLELGDSALYLCASSSTGPSYEQYFGPGTRLTVT.

This clone showed up just once. CDR3 sequence (DNA): TGTGCCAGCAGCGCACGCGGGACGTCCTATGGCTACACCTTC. Translating gives CASSARGTSYGYTF. This chain joins TRBV5-4 and TRBJ1-2; TRBD1 might be the D (5 bases). The CDR3 has 14 residues. V gave up 4 bases and J gave up 4 bases, with 14 bases separating them. From germline, CDR1 is SGHNT and CDR2 YYREEE (reference sequence).

This chain links TRBV6-5 with TRBJ1-2; a possible D gene is TRBD1 (6 bases). V lost 10 bases and J lost 8, with 17 bases in between. The germline gives CDR1 MNHEY, CDR2 SVGAGI. This CDR3 has 12 amino acids. This chain's CDR3 is CATRGAFEGYTF. The CDR3 DNA reads as TGTGCCACCCGGGGGGCCTTTGAGGGCTACACCTTC.

The CDR3 here is CASRGTGQPQHF. The CDR3 nucleotides read TGTGCCAGTCGTGGGACAGGACAGCCCCAGCATTTT. The chain employs TRBV19 and TRBJ1-5, with TRBD1 identical over 8 bases. V gave up 8 bases and J gave up 7 bases; unmatched junction bases: 4. The CDR3 is made up of 12 amino acids. Per the germline V gene, CDR1 is LNHDA and CDR2 is SQIVND (reference sequence).

The V call is TRBV5-1, the J call TRBJ1-2, with a possible D match to TRBD1 (6 bases). The CDR3 is 14 residues long. Germline loops: CDR1 SGHRS, CDR2 YFSETQ. V was pared by 4 bases and J by 1 base, with 11 bases between. For the CDR3, the DNA is TGCGCCAGCAGCCAAGGACAGAGTAACTATGGCTACACCTTC. Its protein product is CASSQGQSNYGYTF.

The J gene is TRBJ1-6, the V gene TRBV19; D unclear. The CDR3 spans 14 residues. Germline V gene sequence: CDR1 LNHDA, CDR2 SQIVND (reference sequence). V gave up 5 bases and J gave up 9 bases, with 14 bases separating them. The CDR3, as DNA: TGTGCCAGTAGTGAGCAGCAGGCACGTTCACCCCTCCACTTT. This codes for CASSEQQARSPLHF.

The chain has TRBV29-1 and TRBJ2-1, with 8 nucleotides matching TRBD2. Germline CDR1 and CDR2: SQVTM and ANQGSEA. The CDR3 has 11 amino acids. With V trimmed by 6 bases and J by 11 bases, 6 bases remained unmatched. CDR3 in amino acids: CSVHYSGKQFF. CDR3 DNA sequence: TGCAGCGTCCACTATAGCGGGAAGCAGTTCTTC.

The CDR3 loop reads CASSLEAKNTGELFF. The CDR3 region has the DNA TGTGCCAGCAGCTTAGAAGCAAAGAACACCGGGGAGCTGTTTTTT. This chain joins TRBV7-9 and TRBJ2-2; D uncertain. V lost 1 base, J lost 1 base, and 7 bases lay in between. CDR1 and CDR2 (germline): SEHNR, FQNEAQ (reference sequence). This CDR3 has 15 residues.

This chain joins TRBV29-1 and TRBJ2-3, with unresolved D. The CDR3 length is 12 residues. The germline V and J ends were trimmed by 3 bases and 1 base, with 5 bases remaining between them. Germline V gene data show CDR1 as SQVTM and CDR2 as ANQGSEA. Written as DNA, the CDR3 is TGCAGCGTTGAGGCAGGCACAGATACGCAGTATTTT. Translation gives CSVEAGTDTQYF.

This clone was picked up one time. This rearrangement joins TRBV2 to TRBJ2-2; a possible D gene is TRBD1 (6 bases). V was clipped by 7 bases and J by 4 bases, with 13 bases between them. The CDR3 is made up of 14 amino acids. Germline CDR1 reads SNHLY; CDR2 reads FYNNEI. CDR3 in DNA: TGTGCCAGCATTCACGAAGGGGGCACCGGGGAGCTGTTTTTT. It specifies CASIHEGGTGELFF.

V and J are TRBV5-1 and TRBJ1-5; no clear D gene. V lost 4 bases, J lost 0 bases, and 5 bases lay in between. Germline values: CDR1 SGHRS, CDR2 YFSETQ. The CDR3 covers 13 residues. Written as DNA, the CDR3 is TGCGCCAGCAGCATAGATAGCAATCAGCCCCAGCATTTT. It encodes CASSIDSNQPQHF.

With regard to this clone: The same CDR3 is also encoded by other DNA sequences in this sample. This chain links TRBV29-1 with TRBJ2-3, with D perhaps TRBD2 (6 bases). CDR3 length: 13 residues. The germline CDR1 and CDR2 sequences are SQVTM and ANQGSEA. The V and J ends lost 4 bases and 3 bases respectively, with 11 bases between them. CDR3 protein: CSVVGGVTDTQYF. CDR3 sequence (DNA): TGCAGCGTTGTGGGGGGAGTTACAGATACGCAGTATTTT.

V usage is TRBV19 and J usage is TRBJ2-5, with 7 bases matching TRBD2. Trimming cost V 4 bases and J 5 bases; bases outside gene matches: 1. CDR3 length equals 12 residues. CDR1 is LNHDA, CDR2 SQIVND, per germline (reference sequence). The CDR3 DNA reads TGTGCCAGTAGTAGGGAGGGGGAGACCCAGTACTTC. Amino acids: CASSREGETQYF.

CDR3 residues: CASRATANYGYTF. Written as DNA, the CDR3 is TGTGCCAGCAGGGCGACAGCTAACTATGGCTACACCTTC. The chain couples TRBV7-9 to TRBJ1-2; D might be TRBD1 (5 bases). This CDR3 has 13 amino acids. Germline CDR1 SEHNR, CDR2 FQNEAQ (reference sequence). Trimming took off 6 bases at V and 0 bases at J, with 8 bases between the two ends.